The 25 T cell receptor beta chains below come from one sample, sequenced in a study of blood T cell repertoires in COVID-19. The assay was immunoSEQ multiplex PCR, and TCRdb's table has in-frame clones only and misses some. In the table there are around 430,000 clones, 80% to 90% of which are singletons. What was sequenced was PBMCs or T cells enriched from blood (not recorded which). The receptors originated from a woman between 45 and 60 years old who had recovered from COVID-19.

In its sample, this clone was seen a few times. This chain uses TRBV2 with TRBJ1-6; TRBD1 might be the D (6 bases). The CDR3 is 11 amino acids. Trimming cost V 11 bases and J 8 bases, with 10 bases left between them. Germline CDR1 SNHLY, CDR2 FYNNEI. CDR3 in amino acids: CAGGGHSPLHF. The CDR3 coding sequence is TGTGCCGGGGGGGGGCATTCACCCCTCCACTTT.

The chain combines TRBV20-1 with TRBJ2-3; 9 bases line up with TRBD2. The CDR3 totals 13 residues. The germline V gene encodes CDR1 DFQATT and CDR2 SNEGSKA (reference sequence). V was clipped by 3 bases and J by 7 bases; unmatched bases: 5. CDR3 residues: CSASRLAGNTQYF. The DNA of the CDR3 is TGCAGTGCTAGTAGGCTAGCGGGGAATACGCAGTATTTT.

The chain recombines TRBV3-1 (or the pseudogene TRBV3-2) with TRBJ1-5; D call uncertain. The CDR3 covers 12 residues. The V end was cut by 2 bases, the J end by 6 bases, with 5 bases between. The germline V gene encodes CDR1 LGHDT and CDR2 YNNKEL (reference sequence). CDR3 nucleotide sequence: TGTGCCAGCAGCCAATTCGGTCAGCCCCAGCATTTT. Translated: CASSQFGQPQHF.

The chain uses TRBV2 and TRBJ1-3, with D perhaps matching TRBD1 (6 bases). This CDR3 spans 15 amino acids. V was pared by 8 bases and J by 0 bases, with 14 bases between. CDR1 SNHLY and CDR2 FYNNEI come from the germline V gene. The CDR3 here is CASPEDRLSGNTIYF. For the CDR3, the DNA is TGTGCCAGCCCAGAGGACAGACTCTCTGGAAACACCATATATTTT.

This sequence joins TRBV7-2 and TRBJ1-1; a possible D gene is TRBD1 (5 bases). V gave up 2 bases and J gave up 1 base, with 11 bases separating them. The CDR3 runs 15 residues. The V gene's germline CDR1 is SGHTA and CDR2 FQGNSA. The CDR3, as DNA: TGTGCCAGCAGCTTATGGGGGGTCCGGAACACTGAAGCTTTCTTT. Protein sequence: CASSLWGVRNTEAFF.

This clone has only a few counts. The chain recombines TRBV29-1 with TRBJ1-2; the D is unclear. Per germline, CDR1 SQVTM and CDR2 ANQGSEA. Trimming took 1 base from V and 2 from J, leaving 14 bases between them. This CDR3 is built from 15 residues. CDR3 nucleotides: TGCAGCGTTGAAGGTCCGACTCTGGTCAACTATGGCTACACCTTC. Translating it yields CSVEGPTLVNYGYTF.

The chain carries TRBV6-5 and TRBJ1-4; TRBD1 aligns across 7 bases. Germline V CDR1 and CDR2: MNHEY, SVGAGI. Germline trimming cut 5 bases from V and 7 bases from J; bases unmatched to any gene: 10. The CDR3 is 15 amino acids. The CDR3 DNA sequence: TGTGCCAGCAGTATTTCCACAGGGGTCGGTGAAAAACTGTTTTTT. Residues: CASSISTGVGEKLFF.

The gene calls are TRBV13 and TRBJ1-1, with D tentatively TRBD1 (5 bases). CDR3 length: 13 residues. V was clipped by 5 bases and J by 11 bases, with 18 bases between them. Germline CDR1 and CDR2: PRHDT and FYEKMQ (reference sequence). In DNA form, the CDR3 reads TGTGCCAGCAGCCCCCAGGGAACCGGTAGGGCTTTCTTT. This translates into CASSPQGTGRAFF. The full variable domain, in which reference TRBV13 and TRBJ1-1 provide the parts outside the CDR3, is AAGVIQSPRHLIKEKRETATLKCYPIPRHDTVYWYQQGPGQDPQFLISFYEKMQSDKGSIPDRFSAQQFSDYHSELNMSSLELGDSALYFCASSPQGTGRAFFGQGTRLTVV.

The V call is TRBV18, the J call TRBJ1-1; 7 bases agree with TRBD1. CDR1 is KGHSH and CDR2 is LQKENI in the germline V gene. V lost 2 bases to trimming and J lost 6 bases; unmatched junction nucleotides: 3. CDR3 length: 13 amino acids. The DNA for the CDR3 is TGTGCCAGCTCACCAGACAGGGCCCCTGAAGCTTTCTTT. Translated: CASSPDRAPEAFF.

In DNA form, the CDR3 reads TGTGCCAGCAGTTTATATTCAGGGGTGGTTGAGGAGCAGTACTTC. Protein sequence: CASSLYSGVVEEQYF. The rearrangement joins TRBV27 to TRBJ2-7, with D possibly TRBD1 on 6 matching bases. Germline V gene data show CDR1 as MNHEY and CDR2 as SMNVEV (reference sequence). This CDR3 is built from 15 residues. Deletions cut 1 base from V and 7 bases from J, with 17 bases between.

The CDR3 bases are TGTGCCAGCAGTGATTTCTGGTTCGACCAGACGGGGTACTATGAGCAGTTCTTC. This sequence encodes CASSDFWFDQTGYYEQFF. The chain joins TRBV6-4 to TRBJ2-1; TRBD2 might be the D (5 bases). From germline, CDR1 is MRHNA and CDR2 SNTAGT. Trimming left V 3 bases short and J 8 bases short, with 26 bases between. CDR3 size: 18 residues.

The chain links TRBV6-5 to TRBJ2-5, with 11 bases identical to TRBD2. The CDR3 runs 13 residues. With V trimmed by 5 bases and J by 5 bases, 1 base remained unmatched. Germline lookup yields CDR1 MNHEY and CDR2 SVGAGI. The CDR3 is CASSIAGGETQYF. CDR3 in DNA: TGTGCCAGCAGTATAGCGGGGGGGGAGACCCAGTACTTC.

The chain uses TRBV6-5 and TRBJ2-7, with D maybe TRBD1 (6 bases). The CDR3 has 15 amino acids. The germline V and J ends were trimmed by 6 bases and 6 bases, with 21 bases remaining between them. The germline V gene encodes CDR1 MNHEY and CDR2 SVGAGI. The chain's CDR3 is CASRIDRLPNIEQYF. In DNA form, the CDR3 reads TGTGCCAGCAGGATCGACAGGCTCCCAAATATCGAGCAGTACTTC.

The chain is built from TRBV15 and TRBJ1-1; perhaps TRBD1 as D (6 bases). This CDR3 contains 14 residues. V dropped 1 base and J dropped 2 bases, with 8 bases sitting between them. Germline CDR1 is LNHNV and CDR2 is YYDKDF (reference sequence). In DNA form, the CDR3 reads TGTGCCACCAGCAGAGCAGGGGAAAACACTGAAGCTTTCTTT. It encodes CATSRAGENTEAFF.

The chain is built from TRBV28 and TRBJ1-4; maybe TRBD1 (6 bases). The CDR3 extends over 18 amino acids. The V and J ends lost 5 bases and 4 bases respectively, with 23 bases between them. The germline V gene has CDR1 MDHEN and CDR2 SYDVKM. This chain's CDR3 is CASSPLGGAQDGNEKLFF. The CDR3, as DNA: TGTGCCAGCAGTCCCCTAGGGGGGGCGCAGGACGGTAATGAAAAACTGTTTTTT.

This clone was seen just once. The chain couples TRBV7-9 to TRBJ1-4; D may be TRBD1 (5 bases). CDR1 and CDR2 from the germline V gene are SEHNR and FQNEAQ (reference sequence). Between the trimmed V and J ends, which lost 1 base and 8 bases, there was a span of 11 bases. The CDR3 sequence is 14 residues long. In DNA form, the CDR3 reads TGTGCCAGCAGCTTAGGGACACAGGACGAAAAACTGTTTTTT. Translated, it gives CASSLGTQDEKLFF.

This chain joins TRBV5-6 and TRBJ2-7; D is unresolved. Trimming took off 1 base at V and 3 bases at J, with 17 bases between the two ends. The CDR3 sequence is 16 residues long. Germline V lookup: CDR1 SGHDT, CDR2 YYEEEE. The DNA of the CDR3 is TGTGCCAGCAGCTTGTTAGTGAATTTCCTCCTCTACGAGCAGTACTTC. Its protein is CASSLLVNFLLYEQYF. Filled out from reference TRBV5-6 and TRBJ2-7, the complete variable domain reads DAGVTQSPTHLIKTRGQQVTLRCSPKSGHDTVSWYQQALGQGPQFIFQYYEEEERQRGNFPDRFSGHQFPNYSSELNVNALLLGDSALYLCASSLLVNFLLYEQYFGPGTRLTVT.

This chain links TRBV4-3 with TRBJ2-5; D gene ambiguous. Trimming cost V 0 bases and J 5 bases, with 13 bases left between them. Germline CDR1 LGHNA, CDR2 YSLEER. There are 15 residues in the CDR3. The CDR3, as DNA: TGCGCCAGCAGCCAAGATTTCCCGAGGCGGGAGACCCAGTACTTC. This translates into CASSQDFPRRETQYF.

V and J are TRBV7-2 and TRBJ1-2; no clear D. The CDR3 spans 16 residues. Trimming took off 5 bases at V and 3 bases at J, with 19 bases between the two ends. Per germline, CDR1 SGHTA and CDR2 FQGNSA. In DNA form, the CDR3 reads TGTGCCAGCAGCCTCCCGCCGACTAGCGGGCACTATGGCTACACCTTC. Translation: CASSLPPTSGHYGYTF. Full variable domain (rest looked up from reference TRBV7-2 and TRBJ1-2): GAGVSQSPSNKVTEKGKDVELRCDPISGHTALYWYRQSLGQGLEFLIYFQGNSAPDKSGLPSDRFSAERTGGSVSTLTIQRTQQEDSAVYLCASSLPPTSGHYGYTFGSGTRLTVV.

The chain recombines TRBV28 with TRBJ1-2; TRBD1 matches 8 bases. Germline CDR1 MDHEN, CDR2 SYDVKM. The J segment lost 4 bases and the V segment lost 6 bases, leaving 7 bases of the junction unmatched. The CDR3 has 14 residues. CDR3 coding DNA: TGTGCCAGCAGCGTGGACAGGGCCGGCTATGGCTACACCTTC. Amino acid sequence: CASSVDRAGYGYTF.

Here the CDR3 DNA reads TGTGCCAGCAGTCCGCGTCCTTTTGCTAATTCACCCCTCCACTTT. Protein sequence: CASSPRPFANSPLHF. The rearrangement uses TRBV6-5 and TRBJ1-6; D remains unclear. There are 15 residues in the CDR3. Germline V lookup: CDR1 MNHEY, CDR2 SVGAGI. V was trimmed by 5 bases and J by 6 bases, leaving 14 bases between them.

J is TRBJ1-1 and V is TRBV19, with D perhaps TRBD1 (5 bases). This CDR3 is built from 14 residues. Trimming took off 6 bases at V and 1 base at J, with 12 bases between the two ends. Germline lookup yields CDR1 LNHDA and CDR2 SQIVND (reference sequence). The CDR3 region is CASRITGPNTEAFF. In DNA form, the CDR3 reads TGTGCCAGTAGGATTACAGGCCCGAACACTGAAGCTTTCTTT.

The chain's CDR3 is CASSLAPESSYNEQFF. As DNA, the CDR3 is TGTGCCAGCAGCTTAGCGCCCGAGAGCTCCTACAATGAGCAGTTCTTC. The chain combines TRBV7-8 with TRBJ2-1; no firm D call. V was cut by 0 bases and J by 0 bases, with 9 bases left in between. Germline V CDR1 and CDR2: SGHVS, FQNEAQ. CDR3 size: 16 residues.

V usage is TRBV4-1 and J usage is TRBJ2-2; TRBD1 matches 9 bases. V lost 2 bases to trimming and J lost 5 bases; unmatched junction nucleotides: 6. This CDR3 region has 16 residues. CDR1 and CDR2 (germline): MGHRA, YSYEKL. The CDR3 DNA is TGCGCCAGCAGCCAAAGCGGGACAGGGCGAACCGGGGAGCTGTTTTTT. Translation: CASSQSGTGRTGELFF.

CDR3 protein: CASNQAYGYTF. DNA of the CDR3: TGTGCCAGCAACCAAGCTTATGGCTACACCTTC. V is TRBV6-5 and J is TRBJ1-2; D gene unclear. The V and J ends lost 7 bases and 5 bases respectively, with 8 bases between them. The CDR3 is 11 residues long. Germline values: CDR1 MNHEY, CDR2 SVGAGI.